This note documents a single T cell receptor (beta chain) sequence. What it binds is unknown. J lost 15 bases, V lost 2 bases, and 16 bases had no gene match. Germline lookup yields CDR1 MDHEN and CDR2 SYDVKM. This CDR3 region has 15 residues. This entry is derived from a study of blood T cells in healthy people across ages. Primers used in a second PCR of roughly 6 to 11 cycles were a sample-barcoded 5' primer and a J-beta primer mix. MiXCR was run by TCRdb on the 5' RACE reads, yielding one entry per CDR3 protein. The sample contains hundreds of thousands of distinct CDR3 sequences, 58% of which appear only once. Study-wide results and caveats: Age brought a roughly linear fall in TCR beta diversity measured per million T cells.

The TCR sequence derives from a man between 25 and 39 years old in good health. The J gene is TRBJ2-1, the V gene TRBV28; TRBD1 matches at 7 bases. The sample consisted of blood. As DNA, the CDR3 is TGTGCCAGCAGTTTAGGGGACAGTCGGGGTGGTACGCTGTTCTTC. Residues: CASSLGDSRGGTLFF.